A single sample is the source of the 25 T cell receptor beta chains below, sequenced in a study of TIL therapy for anti-PD-1-resistant metastatic lung cancer. The libraries were made with immunoSEQ v3. Profiled with immunoSEQ multiplex PCR; TCRdb holds only in-frame clones, not every one. The table records about 50,000 clones, approximately 79% of them present only once. Time point given: pre-treatment sample, taken before nivolumab and TIL therapy. The specimen comprised blood, sampled at baseline. All receptors derive from a woman between 25 and 85 years old with non-small cell lung cancer.

This chain's CDR3 is CATSRDRGYEQYF. The CDR3 DNA is TGTGCCACCAGCAGAGATCGGGGCTACGAGCAGTACTTC. This sequence joins TRBV15 and TRBJ2-7; perhaps TRBD2 as D (5 bases). Germline-derived CDR1 and CDR2 are LNHNV and YYDKDF (reference sequence). The CDR3 runs 13 residues. With 0 bases removed from V and 3 bases from J, the gap between germline ends came to 6 bases.

This clone was seen a handful of times. V usage is TRBV7-9 and J usage is TRBJ2-3; D gene unclear. Germline lookup yields CDR1 SEHNR and CDR2 FQNEAQ (reference sequence). The V end lost 9 bases, the J end lost 6 bases, and 10 bases lay between the germline ends. This CDR3 contains 11 residues. In nucleotides, the CDR3 is TGTGCCAGTGGGGTTTCCGATACGCAGTATTTT. Protein sequence: CASGVSDTQYF.

The V call is TRBV2, the J call TRBJ2-3; D possibly corresponds to TRBD2 (5 bases). Trimming took 6 bases from V and 2 from J, leaving 21 bases between them. In germline, CDR1 is SNHLY, CDR2 FYNNEI. CDR3 length: 17 amino acids. DNA for the CDR3: TGTGCCAGCAGACGTGGGTACAGCGGTCTCGCCACAGATACGCAGTATTTT. This codes for CASRRGYSGLATDTQYF.

The V gene is TRBV7-6, the J gene TRBJ2-5, with 14 positions matching TRBD2. This CDR3 comprises 17 residues. Germline V gene lookup returns CDR1 SGHVS and CDR2 FNYEAQ. Losses at the gene ends were 5 bases for V and 3 bases for J; bases not matched to a gene: 8. CDR3 sequence: CASSRGLAGVGEETQYF. CDR3 sequence (DNA): TGTGCCAGCAGCCGGGGACTAGCGGGAGTAGGTGAAGAGACCCAGTACTTC.

Here the CDR3 reads CASSKGELTQYF. DNA of the CDR3: TGTGCCAGCAGCAAAGGAGAACTTACGCAGTATTTT. V usage is TRBV21-1 and J usage is TRBJ2-3; the tabulated D call, TRBD2, remains unverified against the DNA. TRBV21-1 is a pseudogene segment. The CDR3 is 12 residues long.

This clone showed up just once. The chain links TRBV7-9 to TRBJ1-3, with D uncertain. The V and J ends lost 3 bases and 2 bases respectively, with 8 bases between them. Germline V gives CDR1 SEHNR, CDR2 FQNEAQ (reference sequence). There are 14 residues in the CDR3. The CDR3 is CASSFEGTGNTIYF. CDR3 in DNA: TGTGCCAGCAGCTTCGAGGGAACTGGAAACACCATATATTTT.

The V call is TRBV19, the J call TRBJ1-4; 7 positions match TRBD1. CDR3 length: 14 amino acids. V lost 2 bases, J lost 8 bases, and 5 bases stayed unmatched. Germline V gene data show CDR1 as LNHDA and CDR2 as SQIVND (reference sequence). CDR3 loop: CASSITGAQEKLFF. In DNA, the CDR3 is TGTGCCAGTAGTATAACAGGGGCACAGGAAAAACTGTTTTTT.

The chain couples TRBV6-1 to TRBJ1-5, with D perhaps matching TRBD1 (5 bases). The CDR3 contains 20 residues. The germline gives CDR1 MNHNS, CDR2 SASEGT. V gave up 2 bases and J gave up 0 bases, with 23 bases separating them. CDR3 DNA: TGTGCCAGCAGTGAACTTGGTGTGGGGGACGAACCGAATAGCAATCAGCCCCAGCATTTT. This encodes CASSELGVGDEPNSNQPQHF.

V and J are TRBV7-3 and TRBJ2-3, with D possibly matching TRBD2 (5 bases). This CDR3 has 13 amino acids. V lost 4 bases, J lost 5 bases, and 10 bases lay in between. The V gene's germline CDR1 is SGHTA and CDR2 FQGTGA. The DNA of the CDR3 is TGTGCCAGCAGCTCCAGCGGCGGAGATACGCAGTATTTT. This gives the protein CASSSSGGDTQYF. The whole variable domain, filled in from reference TRBV7-3 and TRBJ2-3, reads GAGVSQTPSNKVTEKGKYVELRCDPISGHTALYWYRQSLGQGPEFLIYFQGTGAADDSGLPNDRFFAVRPEGSVSTLKIQRTERGDSAVYLCASSSSGGDTQYFGPGTRLTVL.

This clone appeared a single time. The chain carries TRBV4-1 and TRBJ2-1, with D hard to call. The CDR3 sequence is 16 residues long. The germline V gene encodes CDR1 MGHRA and CDR2 YSYEKL. V lost 1 base and J 3 bases, leaving 13 bases between the germline ends. The CDR3 DNA sequence: TGCGCCAGCAGCCAAGTTGGGATAACGGACTACAATGAGCAGTTCTTC. Protein sequence: CASSQVGITDYNEQFF.

The sample holds a few counts of this clone. The chain employs TRBV29-1 and TRBJ2-7, with 8 bases identical to TRBD1. CDR1 is SQVTM, CDR2 ANQGSEA, per germline. V lost 7 bases to trimming and J lost 3 bases; unmatched junction nucleotides: 5. CDR3 size: 12 residues. The CDR3 DNA is TGCAGCGGCGGACAGGGTCTCTACGAGCAGTACTTC. Encoded protein: CSGGQGLYEQYF.

This clone occurred once. The genes are TRBV2 and TRBJ2-5; D is uncertain. Germline CDR1 is SNHLY and CDR2 is FYNNEI. This CDR3 has 9 residues. Trimming shortened V by 10 bases and J by 1 base, and 1 base separated the two germline ends. The CDR3 protein is CAIQETQYF. In DNA, the CDR3 is TGTGCCATCCAAGAGACCCAGTACTTC.

This clone was counted between two and nine times. V and J are TRBV29-1 and TRBJ2-3; D uncertain. Germline lookup yields CDR1 SQVTM and CDR2 ANQGSEA. Trimming pared 4 bases from V and 6 bases from J, leaving 5 bases between. The CDR3 sequence is 10 residues long. The CDR3 region has the DNA TGCAGCGTTGCGCAGGATACGCAGTATTTT. It yields the protein CSVAQDTQYF.

The DNA for the CDR3 is TGTGCCAGCAGCCAAGGAGGGTTAGGGCAGAATGAGCAGTTCTTC. Translated: CASSQGGLGQNEQFF. The J gene is TRBJ2-1, the V gene TRBV4-2, with D perhaps TRBD2 (5 bases). The CDR3 consists of 15 residues. Trimming took 1 base from V and 7 from J, leaving 14 bases between them. Germline V gives CDR1 LGHNA, CDR2 YNFKEQ.

This rearrangement joins TRBV10-3 to TRBJ1-2; D possibly corresponds to TRBD1 (6 bases). The germline CDR1 and CDR2 sequences are ENHRY and SYGVKD. Trimming shortened V by 0 bases and J by 10 bases, and 15 bases separated the two germline ends. CDR3 length equals 14 residues. CDR3 nucleotide sequence: TGTGCCATCAGTGAGTCGAATTGGGACACCCCCTACACCTTC. Its protein product is CAISESNWDTPYTF.

The chain recombines TRBV9 with TRBJ2-7, with TRBD2 matching 13 bases. After removal of 0 bases from V and 4 bases from J, the junction contained 7 bases not matched to a gene. CDR1 SGDLS and CDR2 YYNGEE come from the germline V gene. The CDR3 contains 17 residues. CDR3 in DNA: TGTGCCAGCAGCGTAGGGTGGACTAGCGGGAGTAAATACGAGCAGTACTTC. The encoded protein is CASSVGWTSGSKYEQYF. Full variable domain (missing parts from reference TRBV9 and TRBJ2-7): DSGVTQTPKHLITATGQRVTLRCSPRSGDLSVYWYQQSLDQGLQFLIQYYNGEERAKGNILERFSAQQFPDLHSELNLSSLELGDSALYFCASSVGWTSGSKYEQYFGPGTRLTVT.

This sequence joins TRBV5-1 and TRBJ2-6; 10 bases map to TRBD1. V trimming: 5 bases; J trimming: 2 bases; junction bases outside the gene matches: 13. The CDR3 has 19 amino acids. CDR1 and CDR2 from the germline V gene are SGHRS and YFSETQ. CDR3 coding DNA: TGCGCCAGCAGGGCCGACCCGACAGGGGGCCGGACTGGGGCCAACGTCCTGACTTTC. It yields the protein CASRADPTGGRTGANVLTF.

The rearrangement uses TRBV5-1 and TRBJ2-3, with D possibly TRBD1 on 6 matching bases. The CDR3 is 18 residues long. Looked up from germline, CDR1 is SGHRS and CDR2 is YFSETQ. The V end was cut by 2 bases, the J end by 10 bases, with 29 bases between. The CDR3 sequence: CASSFGRTAQGFGRPQYF. In nucleotides, the CDR3 is TGCGCCAGCAGCTTTGGGCGGACAGCTCAGGGCTTTGGTCGTCCGCAGTATTTT.

The chain uses TRBV10-2 and TRBJ1-2, with TRBD1 matching over 8 bases. In germline, CDR1 is WSHSY, CDR2 SAAADI. There are 18 residues in the CDR3. V lost 8 bases to trimming and J lost 5 bases; unmatched junction nucleotides: 22. This CDR3 reads CASSATLRTGQRGYGYTF. DNA for the CDR3: TGCGCCAGCTCCGCGACGTTACGGACAGGGCAGAGGGGATATGGCTACACCTTC.

The gene calls are TRBV25-1 and TRBJ1-6, with D hard to call. V was cut by 8 bases and J by 7 bases, with 6 bases left in between. Germline V gene lookup returns CDR1 MGHDK and CDR2 SYGVNS. The CDR3 is 11 residues long. The chain's CDR3 is CASGGNSPLHF. CDR3 nucleotide sequence: TGTGCCAGCGGAGGGAATTCACCCCTCCACTTT.

This CDR3 reads CSVGQGAEKLFF. The CDR3 DNA follows: TGCAGCGTCGGACAGGGGGCTGAAAAACTGTTTTTT. The chain has TRBV29-1 and TRBJ1-4; TRBD1 agrees at 11 bases. Germline CDR1 is SQVTM and CDR2 is ANQGSEA. This CDR3 contains 12 residues. Trimming removed 6 bases from V and 7 bases from J; junction bases left unmatched: 1.

The V and J genes are TRBV10-2 and TRBJ2-7; D gene uncertain. Germline V gives CDR1 WSHSY, CDR2 SAAADI. Trimming removed 0 bases at V and 3 bases at J, with 6 bases between. The CDR3 loop spans 13 amino acids. The CDR3 DNA sequence: TGCGCCAGCAGTGAGTCGACTCGCTACGAGCAGTACTTC. Protein sequence: CASSESTRYEQYF.

CDR3: CSVELEGATEAFF. Here the CDR3 DNA reads TGCAGCGTTGAATTGGAAGGAGCCACTGAAGCTTTCTTT. The chain links TRBV29-1 to TRBJ1-1, with D unresolved. The germline V gene has CDR1 SQVTM and CDR2 ANQGSEA. The CDR3 sequence is 13 residues long. V lost 2 bases, J lost 4 bases, and 11 bases lay in between.

The rearrangement uses TRBV4-3 and TRBJ1-2; 9 nucleotides agree with TRBD1. The ends lost 4 bases at V and 5 bases at J; junction bases unmatched: 14. Germline lookup yields CDR1 LGHNA and CDR2 YSLEER. CDR3 size: 17 residues. The CDR3: CASSPGEGTGTHYGYTF. The CDR3 region has the DNA TGCGCCAGCAGCCCCGGTGAGGGGACAGGGACCCATTATGGCTACACCTTC.

A few counts support this clone. The chain uses TRBV7-9 and TRBJ2-3, with D unclear. The CDR3 sequence is 15 residues long. Germline CDR1 reads SEHNR; CDR2 reads FQNEAQ (reference sequence). V was cut by 4 bases and J by 7 bases, with 18 bases left in between. CDR3 region: CASSSPLSSENTQYF. The CDR3 bases are TGTGCCAGCAGCTCGCCTTTGTCCTCCGAGAATACGCAGTATTTT.